This T cell receptor (beta chain) was captured in a study of cytomegalovirus exposure and HLA in healthy donors. Background on the study: Sequencing of around 200 million T cells in an earlier analysis found under 120 million unique TCR beta sequences. Study-level points and caveats: Later analysis suggested most CMV-associated TCR beta chains were HLA-restricted. As was reported, the HLA-A and HLA-B alleles of most subjects were accurately predicted from TCR beta sequences. Reports indicated that the classifier achieved high specificity and sensitivity in diagnosing cytomegalovirus status.

V lost 2 bases and J lost 0, with 15 bases in between. The CDR3 is 17 amino acids. Germline V lookup: CDR1 LGHNA, CDR2 YNFKEQ. PCR used 60 Vbeta primers and 13 Jbeta primers. TCRdb keeps only in-frame clones here, not all; method: immunoSEQ multiplex PCR. The sample has roughly 190,000 clones, roughly 80% seen once. Only one count was recorded for this clone. Its antigen is as yet unknown. This sequence joins TRBV4-2 and TRBJ2-3; maybe TRBD2 (6 bases). The TCR sequence derives from a woman aged 45-59 years in good health and CMV-seropositive. Material: PBMCs. The DNA for the CDR3 is TGTGCCAGCAGCCAAAGGGTGGGGGGTTCTAGCACAGATACGCAGTATTTT. This sequence encodes CASSQRVGGSSTDTQYF.